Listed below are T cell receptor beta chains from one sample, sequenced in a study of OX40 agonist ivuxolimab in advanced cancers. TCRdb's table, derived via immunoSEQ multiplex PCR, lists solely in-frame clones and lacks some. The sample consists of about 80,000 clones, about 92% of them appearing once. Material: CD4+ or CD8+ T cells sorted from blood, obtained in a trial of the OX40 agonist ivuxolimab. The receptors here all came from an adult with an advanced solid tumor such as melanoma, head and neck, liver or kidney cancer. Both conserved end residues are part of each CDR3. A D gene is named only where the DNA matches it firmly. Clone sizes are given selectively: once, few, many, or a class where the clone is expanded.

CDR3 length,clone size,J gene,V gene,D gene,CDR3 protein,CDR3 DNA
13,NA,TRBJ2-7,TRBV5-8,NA,CASSPLDGYEQYF,TGTGCCAGCAGCCCCCTGGACGGTTACGAGCAGTACTTC
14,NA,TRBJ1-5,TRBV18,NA,CASSRSAKDQPQHF,TGTGCCAGCTCACGCTCGGCAAAAGATCAGCCCCAGCATTTT
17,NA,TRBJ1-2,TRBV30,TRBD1,CAWSSLRRLGQTYGYTF,TGTGCCTGGAGTTCCTTACGCCGATTGGGACAGACCTATGGCTACACCTTC
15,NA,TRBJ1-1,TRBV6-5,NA,CASSKPGLTNTEAFF,TGTGCCAGCAGTAAACCTGGACTGACGAACACTGAAGCTTTCTTT
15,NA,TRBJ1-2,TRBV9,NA,CASSVGGIGTDGYTF,TGTGCCAGCAGCGTAGGGGGGATCGGGACTGATGGCTACACCTTC
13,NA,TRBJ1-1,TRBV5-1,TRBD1,CASSLVTGVEAFF,TGCGCCAGCAGCTTGGTGACAGGGGTGGAAGCTTTCTTT
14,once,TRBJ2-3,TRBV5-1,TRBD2,CASSLAGARDTQYF,TGCGCCAGCAGCTTAGCGGGGGCCCGGGATACGCAGTATTTT
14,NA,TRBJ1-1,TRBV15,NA,CATSRRTRVTEAFF,TGTGCCACCAGCAGAAGGACCAGGGTCACTGAAGCTTTCTTT
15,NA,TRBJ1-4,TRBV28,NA,CASSPPVGLKEKLFF,TGTGCCAGCAGTCCCCCGGTGGGACTTAAAGAAAAACTGTTTTTT
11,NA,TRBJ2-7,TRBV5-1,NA,CASSLASEQYF,TGCGCCAGCAGCTTGGCCAGCGAGCAGTACTTC
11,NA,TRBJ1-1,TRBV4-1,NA,CASRRDTEAFF,TGCGCCAGCAGGAGGGACACTGAAGCTTTCTTT
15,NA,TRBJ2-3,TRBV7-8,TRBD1,CASSLGQGSTDTQYF,TGTGCCAGCAGCTTAGGACAGGGGAGCACAGATACGCAGTATTTT
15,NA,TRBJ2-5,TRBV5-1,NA,CASSLDGQFPKTQYF,TGCGCCAGCAGCTTGGATGGACAGTTCCCCAAGACCCAGTACTTC
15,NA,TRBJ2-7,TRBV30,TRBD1,CAWGLSGTGIHEQYF,TGTGCCTGGGGCCTATCCGGGACAGGGATACACGAGCAGTACTTC
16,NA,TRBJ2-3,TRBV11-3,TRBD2,CASSLGLAASTDTQYF,TGTGCCAGCAGCTTAGGACTAGCAGCTAGCACAGATACGCAGTATTTT
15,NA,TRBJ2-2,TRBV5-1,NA,CASSLAAGLTGELFF,TGCGCCAGCAGCTTGGCGGCAGGGTTAACCGGGGAGCTGTTTTTT
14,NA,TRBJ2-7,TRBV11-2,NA,CASSLVGSTYEQYF,TGTGCCAGCAGCTTAGTTGGGAGCACCTACGAGCAGTACTTC
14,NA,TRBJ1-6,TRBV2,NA,CASSAAGTTRSLHF,TGTGCCAGCAGCGCCGCGGGAACGACTAGGTCCCTCCACTTT
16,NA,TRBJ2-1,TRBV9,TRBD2,CASSTLAGGSYNEQFF,TGTGCCAGCAGCACGTTAGCGGGGGGCTCCTACAATGAGCAGTTCTTC
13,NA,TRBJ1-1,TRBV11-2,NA,CASSPSRITEAFF,TGTGCCAGCAGCCCTTCACGGATAACTGAAGCTTTCTTT
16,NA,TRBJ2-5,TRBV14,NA,CASSQVVGLPQETQYF,TGTGCCAGCAGCCAAGTTGTGGGACTCCCACAAGAGACCCAGTACTTC
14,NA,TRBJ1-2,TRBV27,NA,CASGLQDSFWGYTF,TGTGCCAGCGGGTTGCAGGATTCGTTTTGGGGCTACACCTTC
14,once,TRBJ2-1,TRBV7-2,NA,CASSLRLMEHEQFF,TGTGCCAGCAGCTTAAGATTGATGGAACATGAGCAGTTCTTC
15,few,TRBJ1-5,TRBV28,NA,CASSSGNSRNQPQHF,TGTGCCAGCAGTTCGGGGAACAGCCGCAATCAGCCCCAGCATTTT
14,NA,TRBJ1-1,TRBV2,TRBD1,CASSDRGWGTEAFF,TGTGCCAGCAGTGACAGGGGGTGGGGGACTGAAGCTTTCTTT
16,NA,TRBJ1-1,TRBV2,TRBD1,CASSEGGGRVPTEAFF,TGTGCCAGCAGTGAAGGAGGGGGCCGGGTTCCCACTGAAGCTTTCTTT
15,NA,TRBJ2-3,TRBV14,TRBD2,CASSQVGTSGVTQYF,TGTGCCAGCAGCCAAGTGGGGACTAGCGGGGTAACGCAGTATTTT
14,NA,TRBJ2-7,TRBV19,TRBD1,CATTAGTGSYEQYF,TGTGCCACCACCGCCGGGACAGGATCCTACGAGCAGTACTTC
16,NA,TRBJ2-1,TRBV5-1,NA,CASSLGPFLSYNEQFF,TGCGCCAGCAGCTTGGGTCCCTTCCTCTCCTACAATGAGCAGTTCTTC
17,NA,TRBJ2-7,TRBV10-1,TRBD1,CASSESFLGQGSYEQYF,TGCGCCAGCAGTGAGTCGTTTTTGGGACAGGGCAGCTACGAGCAGTACTTC
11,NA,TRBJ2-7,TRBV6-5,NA,CASEKLGEQYF,TGTGCCAGCGAGAAACTCGGGGAGCAGTACTTC
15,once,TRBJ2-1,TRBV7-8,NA,CASSFSGGAYNEQFF,TGTGCCAGCAGCTTTAGTGGGGGCGCCTACAATGAGCAGTTCTTC
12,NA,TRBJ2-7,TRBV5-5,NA,CASSRLSYEQYF,TGTGCCAGCAGCCGATTGTCCTACGAGCAGTACTTC
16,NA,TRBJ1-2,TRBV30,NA,CAWSVPDLRTLYGYTF,TGTGCCTGGAGTGTACCGGACCTGAGAACCCTCTATGGCTACACCTTC
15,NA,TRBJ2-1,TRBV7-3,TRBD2,CASSLSGRAGNEQFF,TGTGCCAGCAGCCTTAGCGGGAGGGCCGGCAATGAGCAGTTCTTC
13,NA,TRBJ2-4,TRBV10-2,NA,CASSVSAEGIQYF,TGCGCCAGCAGTGTTTCAGCTGAGGGCATTCAGTACTTC
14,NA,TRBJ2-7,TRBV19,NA,CASSIVPGEYEQYF,TGTGCCAGTAGTATAGTTCCAGGGGAGTACGAGCAGTACTTC
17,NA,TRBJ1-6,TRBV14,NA,CASSQDGGSRYNSPLHF,TGTGCCAGCAGCCAAGACGGGGGGTCGCGCTATAATTCACCCCTCCACTTT
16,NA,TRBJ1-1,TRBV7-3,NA,CASSWGLRGLNTEAFF,TGTGCCAGCAGCTGGGGACTTCGGGGTTTAAACACTGAAGCTTTCTTT
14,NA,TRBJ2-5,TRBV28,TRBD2,CASSFIAGQETQYF,TGTGCCAGCAGTTTTATAGCGGGACAAGAGACCCAGTACTTC
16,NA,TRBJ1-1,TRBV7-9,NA,CASSLFFGARKSEAFF,TGTGCCAGCAGCTTATTCTTCGGCGCGAGGAAGTCTGAAGCTTTCTTT
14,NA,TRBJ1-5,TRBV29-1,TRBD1,CSAIDRGPNQPQHF,TGCAGCGCTATAGACAGGGGTCCCAATCAGCCCCAGCATTTT
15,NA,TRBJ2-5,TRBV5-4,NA,CASSLKGYGQETQYF,TGTGCCAGCAGCTTGAAGGGTTACGGCCAAGAGACCCAGTACTTC
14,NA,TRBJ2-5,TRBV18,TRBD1,CASQAGQGKETQYF,TGTGCCAGCCAAGCGGGACAGGGGAAAGAGACCCAGTACTTC
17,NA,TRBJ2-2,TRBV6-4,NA,CASSEFVGTVNTGELFF,TGTGCCAGCAGTGAATTTGTGGGGACGGTGAACACCGGGGAGCTGTTTTTT
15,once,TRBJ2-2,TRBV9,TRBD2,CASSTGTSETGELFF,TGTGCCAGCAGCACCGGGACTAGCGAGACCGGGGAGCTGTTTTTT
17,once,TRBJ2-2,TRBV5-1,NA,CASSLGAPPANTGELFF,TGCGCCAGCAGCTTGGGTGCTCCACCAGCAAACACCGGGGAGCTGTTTTTT
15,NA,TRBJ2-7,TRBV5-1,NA,CASSLGLGNYYEQYF,TGCGCCAGCAGCTTGGGGTTAGGGAACTATTACGAGCAGTACTTC
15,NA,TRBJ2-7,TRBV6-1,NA,CASSEALTEPYEQYF,TGTGCCAGCAGTGAAGCGCTTACAGAGCCCTACGAGCAGTACTTC
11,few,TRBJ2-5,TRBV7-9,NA,CASTPKETQYF,TGTGCCAGTACACCAAAAGAGACCCAGTACTTC
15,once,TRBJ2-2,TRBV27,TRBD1,CASSWTGENTGELFF,TGTGCCAGCAGTTGGACAGGGGAGAACACCGGGGAGCTGTTTTTT
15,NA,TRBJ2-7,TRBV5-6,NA,CASSFLGGSSYEQYF,TGTGCCAGCAGCTTCCTAGGCGGCAGCTCCTACGAGCAGTACTTC
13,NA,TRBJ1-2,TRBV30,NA,CAWSSYSQTGYTF,TGTGCCTGGAGTAGCTACTCTCAAACGGGCTACACCTTC
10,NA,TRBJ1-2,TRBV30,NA,CAWRKGGYTF,TGTGCCTGGCGCAAAGGGGGCTACACCTTC
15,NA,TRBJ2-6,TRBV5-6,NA,CASSLGPTGANVLTF,TGTGCCAGCAGCTTGGGACCTACTGGGGCCAACGTCCTGACTTTC